The present T cell receptor beta chain was sequenced within a study of blood T cell repertoires in COVID-19. The ends lost 3 bases at V and 6 bases at J; junction bases unmatched: 6. This CDR3 contains 14 residues. Germline CDR1 and CDR2: SGHNT and YYREEE (reference sequence). In the authors' methods: It was from reference gene primer amplification that nucleated cell counts were estimated. Profiling relied on immunoSEQ multiplex PCR, and the TCRdb table lists in-frame clones only, not all of them. V and J calls and clone size are copied from that table; D and trimming were computed from the DNA. The sample lists some 70,000 clones; about 80% were seen once.

The TCR originated in a human donor in a cohort sampled during active COVID-19. Sequencing input: peripheral blood. The chain is built from TRBV5-4 and TRBJ2-7, with 10 bases identical to TRBD2. This chain's CDR3 is CASSSAGGRVEQYF. CDR3 nucleotide sequence: TGTGCCAGCAGCTCAGCGGGGGGGAGGGTCGAGCAGTACTTC.